A selection of T cell receptor beta chains follows, all from one sample in a study of Ad26.COV2.S vaccination and SARS-CoV-2 variants. Only in-frame clones appear in the TCRdb table, and some are missing; sequencing was by immunoSEQ multiplex PCR. The profile shows under 500,000 clones, 92% of them singletons. Source: peripheral blood, taken in a trial of Ad26.COV2.S vaccine versus placebo. Receptor source: a person between 18 and 65 years old who received the Ad26.COV2.S COVID-19 vaccine or a placebo. CDR3s include the opening cysteine and the closing phenylalanine or tryptophan. The order of the fields is CDR3 DNA, CDR3 protein, CDR3 length, clone size, V gene, J gene, D gene. D genes are given only for firm matches. Clone size is not always given. Where it is, it says once, few, many or a class for expanded clones.

CDR3 DNA: TGCGCCAGCAGCCGGACCCCTGGCGGTCAGCCCCAGCATTTT; CDR3 protein: CASSRTPGGQPQHF; CDR3 length: 14; clone size: -; V gene: TRBV5-1; J gene: TRBJ1-5; D gene: -
CDR3 DNA: TGTGCCAGCCGGGAAAGGACGGGCCCCTACAATGAGCAGTTCTTC; CDR3 protein: CASRERTGPYNEQFF; CDR3 length: 15; clone size: -; V gene: TRBV7-8; J gene: TRBJ2-1; D gene: -
CDR3 DNA: TGTGCCAGCAGCGGGTCTCCGGGCGATACGCAGTATTTT; CDR3 protein: CASSGSPGDTQYF; CDR3 length: 13; clone size: -; V gene: TRBV7-2; J gene: TRBJ2-3; D gene: -
CDR3 DNA: TGTGCCAGCAGTTACTTCACCTCATCTGGGAGAATCTATGGCTACACCTTC; CDR3 protein: CASSYFTSSGRIYGYTF; CDR3 length: 17; clone size: -; V gene: TRBV6-2/TRBV6-3; J gene: TRBJ1-2; D gene: -
CDR3 DNA: TGTGCCAGCAGTTACACGGGACAGCGGTACAATGAGCAGTTCTTC; CDR3 protein: CASSYTGQRYNEQFF; CDR3 length: 15; clone size: -; V gene: TRBV6-5; J gene: TRBJ2-1; D gene: TRBD1
CDR3 DNA: TGTGCCAGCAGTTACCCACTAGCGGGGGGAGCCTACGAGCAGTACTTC; CDR3 protein: CASSYPLAGGAYEQYF; CDR3 length: 16; clone size: -; V gene: TRBV6-2/TRBV6-3; J gene: TRBJ2-7; D gene: TRBD2
CDR3 DNA: TGCGCCAGCAGCCATCTCAGACAGGGGCGGAGTGAAAAACTGTTTTTT; CDR3 protein: CASSHLRQGRSEKLFF; CDR3 length: 16; clone size: -; V gene: TRBV4-3; J gene: TRBJ1-4; D gene: TRBD1
CDR3 DNA: TGCAGTGCTAGTGCCGGGACTAGCGTTTACGAGCAGTACTTC; CDR3 protein: CSASAGTSVYEQYF; CDR3 length: 14; clone size: -; V gene: TRBV20-1; J gene: TRBJ2-7; D gene: TRBD2
CDR3 DNA: TGTGCCAGCTCAAGAGGAGGGCGGAGGCAAGAGACCCAGTACTTC; CDR3 protein: CASSRGGRRQETQYF; CDR3 length: 15; clone size: -; V gene: TRBV11-3; J gene: TRBJ2-5; D gene: -
CDR3 DNA: TGTGCCAGCAGCTTAGAGGCTGTGATAATGGGAGGCATGAACACTGAAGCTTTCTTT; CDR3 protein: CASSLEAVIMGGMNTEAFF; CDR3 length: 19; clone size: few; V gene: TRBV11-2; J gene: TRBJ1-1; D gene: -
CDR3 DNA: TGTGCCAGCAGCCTAAACCGGGACACGTCCTACGAGCAGTACTTC; CDR3 protein: CASSLNRDTSYEQYF; CDR3 length: 15; clone size: -; V gene: TRBV14; J gene: TRBJ2-7; D gene: -
CDR3 DNA: TGCGCCAGCATTAAACAGGGCGCCTCTGGGGCCAACGTCCTGACTTTC; CDR3 protein: CASIKQGASGANVLTF; CDR3 length: 16; clone size: -; V gene: TRBV10-1; J gene: TRBJ2-6; D gene: -
CDR3 DNA: TGTGCCACCAGTTCGGGGGGGTACGAGCAGTACTTC; CDR3 protein: CATSSGGYEQYF; CDR3 length: 12; clone size: -; V gene: TRBV24-1; J gene: TRBJ2-7; D gene: TRBD2
CDR3 DNA: TGTGCCAGCAGGACCGGGATCAATGAGCAGTTCTTC; CDR3 protein: CASRTGINEQFF; CDR3 length: 12; clone size: -; V gene: TRBV7-2; J gene: TRBJ2-1; D gene: -
CDR3 DNA: TGTGCCAGCAGCTTAGTGTTAGAAGGGCAGCCCCAGCATTTT; CDR3 protein: CASSLVLEGQPQHF; CDR3 length: 14; clone size: once; V gene: TRBV7-6; J gene: TRBJ1-5; D gene: -
CDR3 DNA: TGCGCCAGCAGCTGGACAGGGGAAGAAAAACTGTTTTTT; CDR3 protein: CASSWTGEEKLFF; CDR3 length: 13; clone size: -; V gene: TRBV5-1; J gene: TRBJ1-4; D gene: TRBD1
CDR3 DNA: TGTGCCAGCAGCTGGGACAGGGTTAGTGAAAAACTGTTTTTT; CDR3 protein: CASSWDRVSEKLFF; CDR3 length: 14; clone size: -; V gene: TRBV7-9; J gene: TRBJ1-4; D gene: TRBD1
CDR3 DNA: TGCGCCAGCAGCTTGGGGGTTGTACAGGGCAAAGAGACCCAGTACTTC; CDR3 protein: CASSLGVVQGKETQYF; CDR3 length: 16; clone size: -; V gene: TRBV5-1; J gene: TRBJ2-5; D gene: -
CDR3 DNA: TGTGCCAGCTTGCTACAGCATAATTCACCCCTCCACTTT; CDR3 protein: CASLLQHNSPLHF; CDR3 length: 13; clone size: -; V gene: TRBV2; J gene: TRBJ1-6; D gene: -
CDR3 DNA: TGTGCCTGCGCTAGCGGGGGGGCGGAAGAGACCCAGTACTTC; CDR3 protein: CACASGGAEETQYF; CDR3 length: 14; clone size: -; V gene: TRBV6-5; J gene: TRBJ2-5; D gene: TRBD2
CDR3 DNA: TGCACCAGCAGCCAATCCCCGGGGACAGGGGACCCTGGGGCCAACGTCCTGACTTTC; CDR3 protein: CTSSQSPGTGDPGANVLTF; CDR3 length: 19; clone size: -; V gene: TRBV1; J gene: TRBJ2-6; D gene: -
CDR3 DNA: TGCGCCAGCAGTGAAGGTCTATGGGAACAGAACGTTTACAATGAGCAGTTCTTC; CDR3 protein: CASSEGLWEQNVYNEQFF; CDR3 length: 18; clone size: -; V gene: TRBV10-1; J gene: TRBJ2-1; D gene: -
CDR3 DNA: TGTGCCAGCAGTCTAGTACATGAAGCTTTCTTT; CDR3 protein: CASSLVHEAFF; CDR3 length: 11; clone size: -; V gene: TRBV28; J gene: TRBJ1-1; D gene: -
CDR3 DNA: TGCGCCAGCAGCCAAATCTCAGGGTTTGGTGAAAAACTGTTTTTT; CDR3 protein: CASSQISGFGEKLFF; CDR3 length: 15; clone size: -; V gene: TRBV4-1; J gene: TRBJ1-4; D gene: -
CDR3 DNA: TGTGCCAGCAGCTTGGGCGGGCTAGGCAGGGCCAGAGAGACCCAGTACTTC; CDR3 protein: CASSLGGLGRARETQYF; CDR3 length: 17; clone size: -; V gene: TRBV5-4; J gene: TRBJ2-5; D gene: -
CDR3 DNA: TGTGCCAGCAGCCAGGGACTAGCGGGTCCAACCGGGGAGCTGTTTTTT; CDR3 protein: CASSQGLAGPTGELFF; CDR3 length: 16; clone size: -; V gene: TRBV7-2; J gene: TRBJ2-2; D gene: TRBD2
CDR3 DNA: TGCGCCAGCAGCCAAGGTCCGGGGCGGAGGACTGAAGCTTTCTTT; CDR3 protein: CASSQGPGRRTEAFF; CDR3 length: 15; clone size: -; V gene: TRBV4-1; J gene: TRBJ1-1; D gene: -
CDR3 DNA: TGCGCCAGCAGTGAGTCGATGAGGGTTTTGCCGGGGCCGACCGGCGGGACGCAGTATTTT; CDR3 protein: CASSESMRVLPGPTGGTQYF; CDR3 length: 20; clone size: -; V gene: TRBV10-1; J gene: TRBJ2-3; D gene: -
CDR3 DNA: TGTGCCAGCAGCGTAGGCGGCGGGGGGGCAAATGAGCAGTTCTTC; CDR3 protein: CASSVGGGGANEQFF; CDR3 length: 15; clone size: once; V gene: TRBV9; J gene: TRBJ2-1; D gene: TRBD2